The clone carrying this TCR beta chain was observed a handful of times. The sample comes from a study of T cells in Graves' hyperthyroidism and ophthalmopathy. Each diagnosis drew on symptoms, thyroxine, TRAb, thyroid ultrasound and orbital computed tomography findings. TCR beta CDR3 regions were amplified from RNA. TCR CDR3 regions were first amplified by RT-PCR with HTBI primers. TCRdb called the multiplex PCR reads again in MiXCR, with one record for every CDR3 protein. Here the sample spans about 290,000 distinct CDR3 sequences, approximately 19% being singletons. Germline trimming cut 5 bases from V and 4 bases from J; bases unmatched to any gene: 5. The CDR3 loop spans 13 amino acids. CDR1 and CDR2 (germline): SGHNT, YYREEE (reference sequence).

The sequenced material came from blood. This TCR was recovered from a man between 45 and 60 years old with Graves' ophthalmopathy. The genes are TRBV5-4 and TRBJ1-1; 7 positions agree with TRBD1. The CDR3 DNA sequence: TGTGCCAGCAGTCAGCAGGGGGGCACTGAAGCTTTCTTT. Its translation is CASSQQGGTEAFF. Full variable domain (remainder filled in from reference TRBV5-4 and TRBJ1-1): ETGVTQSPTHLIKTRGQQVTLRCSSQSGHNTVSWYQQALGQGPQFIFQYYREEENGRGNFPPRFSGLQFPNYSSELNVNALELDDSALYLCASSQQGGTEAFFGQGTRLTVV.